This T cell receptor (beta chain) was identified in a study of cytomegalovirus exposure and HLA in healthy donors. CDR3 length equals 16 residues. J was trimmed by 1 base and V by 4 bases; bases with no gene match: 7. Germline CDR1 reads SGHRS; CDR2 reads YFSETQ. Primers: 60 Vbeta forward and 13 Jbeta reverse. Method: immunoSEQ multiplex PCR; TCRdb's copy keeps in-frame clones and lacks some. This sample has about 130,000 clones, with 73% found just once. Study outcomes and limitations: When a later analysis was performed, an Asian-associated ancestry cluster reportedly had fewer N-insertions than the approximately 680-donor mean. Among CMV-associated TCR beta chains, most appeared HLA-restricted in a later analysis. As was reported, the HLA-A and HLA-B alleles of most subjects were accurately predicted from TCR beta sequences.

Concerning this clone itself: Its antigen is undetermined.

The rearrangement links TRBV5-1 to TRBJ2-2; 7 positions match TRBD2. Input material: PBMCs. The clonotype was recovered from a man in his fifties or sixties in good health and CMV-seropositive. In nucleotides, the CDR3 is TGCGCCAGCAGCCCTAACGGGGGGATGAACACCGGGGAGCTGTTTTTT. Protein product: CASSPNGGMNTGELFF.